This T cell receptor beta chain stems from a study of blood T cell repertoires in COVID-19. About the research overall: The origin of the acute and convalescent COVID-19 samples was the United States, Italy and Spain. T cells, B-cell-depleted T cells, or PBMCs supplied cDNA or gDNA.

Seattle participants joined during active infection and were tracked over time. This CDR3 spans 18 amino acids. CDR1 MNHEY and CDR2 SVGEGT come from the germline V gene. The V and J ends lost 2 bases and 6 bases, in that order; junction bases with no gene match: 12. As handled by the study authors: Reference gene primer amplification gave estimated nucleated cell counts. Libraries were prepared by immunoSEQ multiplex PCR; TCRdb keeps only in-frame clonotypes and omits some of them. From that table come the V and J calls and clone size; the DNA was used to work out D and trimming. Here the sample spans 200,000 to 300,000 clones, more than 80% being singletons.

The sample comprised peripheral blood. The rearrangement joins TRBV6-2 or TRBV6-3 to TRBJ2-2, with 10 bases identical to TRBD2. The TCR comes from a woman older than 75 with COVID-19, enrolled during active disease. CDR3 residues: CASSYPNLAGGSAGELFF. The CDR3 coding sequence is TGTGCCAGCAGTTACCCCAACTTAGCGGGAGGCTCGGCCGGGGAGCTGTTTTTT.